These 31 T cell receptor beta chains were sequenced from one sample in a study of a mutant IDH1 vaccine in newly diagnosed glioma. The time point here: week 35, safety follow-up. Topical imiquimod accompanied each vaccine dose, which consisted of 300 ug of mutant IDH1 20-mer peptide. What these receptors recognize is not known. Assay: immunoSEQ multiplex PCR; the TCRdb copy retains only in-frame clones and omits some. The sample lists around 70,000 clones, 84% occurring once. Sequencing used PBMCs, obtained from a glioma patient whose treatment included an IDH1 peptide vaccine. The receptors derive from a man aged 18-30 years with glioma.

The CDR3 nucleotides read TGTGCCAGCAGTTTATGGCCGGGACAGACTGGAAACACCATATATTTT. Translating it yields CASSLWPGQTGNTIYF. V is TRBV28 and J is TRBJ1-3; 7 bases match TRBD1. With V trimmed by 0 bases and J by 2 bases, 4 bases remained unmatched. Germline lookup yields CDR1 MDHEN and CDR2 SYDVKM. This CDR3 region has 16 residues.

This sequence joins TRBV4-3 and TRBJ2-7; 7 positions match TRBD2. Germline trimming cut 0 bases from V and 0 bases from J; bases unmatched to any gene: 2. Germline CDR1 and CDR2: LGHNA and YSLEER. This CDR3 region has 15 residues. CDR3 loop: CASSQEGDYSYEQYF. For the CDR3, the DNA is TGCGCCAGCAGCCAAGAGGGGGACTACTCCTACGAGCAGTACTTC.

The chain joins TRBV2 to TRBJ2-5; maybe TRBD1 (5 bases). This CDR3 contains 15 residues. Looked up from germline, CDR1 is SNHLY and CDR2 is FYNNEI. V lost 6 bases, J lost 1 base, and 15 bases lay in between. CDR3 in amino acids: CASSPNRQGQETQYF. The DNA for the CDR3 is TGTGCCAGCAGCCCAAATAGGCAGGGCCAAGAGACCCAGTACTTC.

The rearrangement uses TRBV4-1 and TRBJ1-5; D not resolved. Trimming took off 4 bases at V and 3 bases at J, with 13 bases between the two ends. This CDR3 comprises 15 residues. Germline CDR1 and CDR2: MGHRA and YSYEKL. CDR3 amino acids: CASSRTPNLNQPQHF. The CDR3 coding sequence is TGCGCCAGCAGCCGAACCCCTAACCTCAATCAGCCCCAGCATTTT.

The chain employs TRBV5-6 and TRBJ1-2; TRBD1 might be the D (5 bases). The ends were cut back, 1 base at V and 4 bases at J, with 17 bases in the middle. In germline, CDR1 is SGHDT, CDR2 YYEEEE. This CDR3 spans 16 amino acids. This CDR3 is CASSLLPGENIYGYTF. In DNA form, the CDR3 reads TGTGCCAGCAGCTTGTTGCCGGGGGAGAACATCTATGGCTACACCTTC. Supplemented by reference TRBV5-6 and TRBJ1-2, the full variable domain reads DAGVTQSPTHLIKTRGQQVTLRCSPKSGHDTVSWYQQALGQGPQFIFQYYEEEERQRGNFPDRFSGHQFPNYSSELNVNALLLGDSALYLCASSLLPGENIYGYTFGSGTRLTVV.

The chain links TRBV7-6 to TRBJ2-1; TRBD2 aligns across 10 bases. J gave up 6 bases and V 5 bases, and 4 bases lay outside the gene matches. CDR3 length: 14 residues. Germline V CDR1 and CDR2: SGHVS, FNYEAQ. CDR3 residues: CASSPGLAINEQFF. CDR3 sequence (DNA): TGTGCCAGCAGCCCGGGACTAGCGATCAATGAGCAGTTCTTC. Full variable domain (outside the CDR3, taken from reference TRBV7-6 and TRBJ2-1): GAGVSQSPRYKVTKRGQDVALRCDPISGHVSLYWYRQALGQGPEFLTYFNYEAQQDKSGLPNDRFSAERPEGSISTLTIQRTEQRDSAMYRCASSPGLAINEQFFGPGTRLTVL.

The chain is built from TRBV2 and TRBJ2-7, with 13 bases matching TRBD2. Per the germline V gene, CDR1 is SNHLY and CDR2 is FYNNEI. This CDR3 has 13 amino acids. After removal of 8 bases from V and 2 bases from J, the junction contained 0 bases not matched to a gene. The CDR3 region has the DNA TGTGCCAGCGGGACTAGCGGGGCCTACGAGCAGTACTTC. Protein product: CASGTSGAYEQYF.

V gene TRBV7-9 combines with J gene TRBJ2-7; TRBD2 matches 8 bases. Per the germline V gene, CDR1 is SEHNR and CDR2 is FQNEAQ (reference sequence). The length of the CDR3 is 14 residues. V shed 5 bases and J 9 bases; nucleotides not matched to a gene: 12. CDR3 loop: CASSNSLGRDGQYF. CDR3 DNA: TGTGCCAGCAGCAATAGTCTCGGGAGGGATGGGCAGTACTTC.

The rearrangement links TRBV28 to TRBJ2-5; 10 bases are a match to TRBD1. V lost 3 bases, J lost 3 bases, and 1 base stayed unmatched. The CDR3 loop spans 14 amino acids. CDR1 is MDHEN and CDR2 is SYDVKM in the germline V gene. The CDR3, as DNA: TGTGCCAGCAGTTTGGGGACAGGGGAAGAGACCCAGTACTTC. Encoded protein: CASSLGTGEETQYF. Full variable domain (outside the CDR3, taken from reference TRBV28 and TRBJ2-5): DVKVTQSSRYLVKRTGEKVFLECVQDMDHENMFWYRQDPGLGLRLIYFSYDVKMKEKGDIPEGYSVSREKKERFSLILESASTNQTSMYLCASSLGTGEETQYFGPGTRLLVL.

In its sample, this clone was seen once. This chain uses TRBV28 with TRBJ1-3; D gene uncertain. Germline CDR1 is MDHEN and CDR2 is SYDVKM. CDR3 length: 16 residues. V was pared by 2 bases and J by 0 bases, with 11 bases between. The CDR3 region is CASSLANPLSGNTIYF. The DNA of the CDR3 is TGTGCCAGCAGTTTAGCAAATCCTCTCTCTGGAAACACCATATATTTT.

The chain joins TRBV6-5 to TRBJ1-2, with D unclear. V dropped 2 bases and J dropped 5 bases, with 15 bases sitting between them. The CDR3 has 15 residues. Germline loops: CDR1 MNHEY, CDR2 SVGAGI. The CDR3 DNA follows: TGTGCCAGCAGTTACGCGTCTTGGAAAGGGTATGGCTACACCTTC. Amino acid sequence: CASSYASWKGYGYTF.

The J gene is TRBJ2-7, the V gene TRBV7-2; possible D gene TRBD2, 5 bases. The CDR3 is made up of 13 amino acids. CDR1 and CDR2 from the germline V gene are SGHTA and FQGNSA. The ends were cut back, 5 bases at V and 4 bases at J, with 12 bases in the middle. This CDR3 reads CASSLERYYEQYF. The CDR3 DNA follows: TGTGCCAGCAGCCTGGAGCGGTATTACGAGCAGTACTTC.

V usage is TRBV30 and J usage is TRBJ2-4, with D possibly matching TRBD1 (6 bases). Trimming removed 3 bases from V and 0 bases from J, with 15 bases in between. This CDR3 contains 16 residues. Germline CDR1 reads GTSNPN; CDR2 reads SVGIG (reference sequence). The CDR3 loop reads CAWRPPQGQAKNIQYF. In DNA, the CDR3 is TGTGCCTGGAGGCCACCTCAGGGACAAGCCAAAAACATTCAGTACTTC.

V usage is TRBV1 and J usage is TRBJ2-1. TRBV1 is marked as a pseudogene. This CDR3 is built from 14 residues. The CDR3 loop is CTSGANSSYNEQFF. The CDR3 DNA sequence: TGCACCAGCGGCGCCAATAGCTCCTACAATGAGCAGTTCTTC.

The rearrangement links TRBV4-1 to TRBJ1-6; the D is unclear. Trimming removed 3 bases from V and 5 bases from J, with 2 bases in between. This CDR3 spans 12 amino acids. CDR1 and CDR2 (germline): MGHRA, YSYEKL. CDR3 loop: CASSHDNSPLHF. CDR3 DNA: TGCGCCAGCAGCCATGATAATTCACCCCTCCACTTT.

The V call is TRBV19, the J call TRBJ2-7; tentatively, D is TRBD1 (6 bases). The CDR3 covers 14 residues. Germline-derived CDR1 and CDR2 are LNHDA and SQIVND (reference sequence). V was shortened by 6 bases and J by 0 bases, with 12 bases between the two germline ends. Written as DNA, the CDR3 is TGTGCCAGTAGCGACAGGTCTGACTCCTACGAGCAGTACTTC. Its translation is CASSDRSDSYEQYF.

The V and J genes are TRBV20-1 and TRBJ1-1; D not resolved. CDR1 is DFQATT, CDR2 SNEGSKA, per germline (reference sequence). V lost 6 bases, J lost 1 base, and 6 bases lay in between. The CDR3 spans 11 residues. Written as DNA, the CDR3 is TGCAGTGCCCGGGAGAACACTGAAGCTTTCTTT. This codes for CSARENTEAFF.

The chain couples TRBV7-8 to TRBJ2-7; D not certain. Looked up from germline, CDR1 is SGHVS and CDR2 is FQNEAQ. V lost 6 bases, J lost 2 bases, and 8 bases lay in between. This CDR3 has 12 amino acids. The CDR3 loop is CASRTLTYEQYF. The CDR3 DNA reads as TGTGCCAGCAGGACGTTGACCTACGAGCAGTACTTC.

This clone occurred a few times. The chain recombines TRBV30 with TRBJ1-1; unclear D gene. The ends were cut back, 0 bases at V and 0 bases at J, with 5 bases in the middle. Germline V gives CDR1 GTSNPN, CDR2 SVGIG (reference sequence). This CDR3 contains 13 residues. The CDR3 here is CAWSVVVNTEAFF. In DNA, the CDR3 is TGTGCCTGGAGTGTCGTTGTGAACACTGAAGCTTTCTTT.

The gene calls are TRBV30 and TRBJ1-2; D remains ambiguous. CDR3 length: 13 amino acids. Per the germline V gene, CDR1 is GTSNPN and CDR2 is SVGIG (reference sequence). With 5 bases removed from V and 7 bases from J, the gap between germline ends came to 17 bases. The CDR3 reads CAWGYRASGGYTF. In nucleotides, the CDR3 is TGTGCCTGGGGCTACCGCGCTTCGGGTGGCTACACCTTC.

DNA of the CDR3: TGTGCCAGCAGCTCCTCCAGGGACAGCGGTGAAAAACTGTTTTTT. It yields the protein CASSSSRDSGEKLFF. This rearrangement joins TRBV7-9 to TRBJ1-4, with 7 nucleotides matching TRBD1. The CDR3 contains 15 residues. V lost 4 bases, J lost 7 bases, and 9 bases stayed unmatched. From germline, CDR1 is SEHNR and CDR2 FQNEAQ (reference sequence).

The chain couples TRBV9 to TRBJ2-1; the match to TRBD2 covers 9 bases. The CDR3 length is 14 residues. The V gene end was trimmed by 7 bases and the J gene end by 7 bases; junction bases not matched to a gene: 9. Germline V lookup: CDR1 SGDLS, CDR2 YYNGEE. Here the CDR3 reads CASGGSGRINEQFF. The CDR3 coding sequence is TGTGCCAGCGGGGGGAGCGGGAGGATTAATGAGCAGTTCTTC.

There are a few counts of this clone. CDR3 nucleotides: TGTGCCAGCAGTGGAAGCGGGGTGAGGTCGACTGAAGCTTTCTTT. Translating gives CASSGSGVRSTEAFF. The gene calls are TRBV27 and TRBJ1-1; no clear D. The CDR3 spans 15 residues. V lost 5 bases and J 5 bases, leaving 18 bases between the germline ends. Germline V CDR1 and CDR2: MNHEY, SMNVEV (reference sequence).

The chain recombines TRBV5-4 with TRBJ2-4; TRBD2 matches at 9 bases. The CDR3 covers 14 residues. V trimming: 4 bases; J trimming: 1 base; junction bases outside the gene matches: 0. In germline, CDR1 is SGHNT, CDR2 YYREEE (reference sequence). The CDR3: CASSLAGAKNIQYF. In DNA, the CDR3 is TGTGCCAGCAGCCTAGCGGGGGCCAAAAACATTCAGTACTTC.

In this sample, this clone turned up once. The chain carries TRBV6-6 and TRBJ2-5; D may match TRBD1 or TRBD2 (5 bases each). In germline, CDR1 is MNHNY, CDR2 SVGAGI (reference sequence). V shed 6 bases and J shed 1 base, with 18 bases lying between them. CDR3 length: 16 amino acids. CDR3 bases: TGTGCCAGCAGCTACGGGGATCTTGGGGCCCAAGAGACCCAGTACTTC. Translation gives CASSYGDLGAQETQYF.

CDR3 nucleotides: TGTGCCAGCAGCCTTGATCTCAGGCCTAGGTCTGGAAACACCATATATTTT. Its translation is CASSLDLRPRSGNTIYF. The chain employs TRBV4-2 and TRBJ1-3; D remains ambiguous. Trimming pared 4 bases from V and 1 base from J, leaving 17 bases between. The CDR3 has 17 amino acids. The germline V gene has CDR1 LGHNA and CDR2 YNFKEQ.

This clone has only a few counts. The gene calls are TRBV30 and TRBJ2-1; TRBD2 matches 7 bases. Losses at the gene ends were 4 bases for V and 4 bases for J; bases not matched to a gene: 13. Germline loops: CDR1 GTSNPN, CDR2 SVGIG (reference sequence). This CDR3 has 16 residues. Here the CDR3 DNA reads TGTGCCTGGAAAAGGGCGAGGGCGGGGGAGTACAATGAGCAGTTCTTC. Protein product: CAWKRARAGEYNEQFF.

This rearrangement joins TRBV6-5 to TRBJ1-1; the D is unclear. V was pared by 0 bases and J by 1 base, with 9 bases between. The V gene's germline CDR1 is MNHEY and CDR2 SVGAGI. The CDR3 consists of 15 residues. CDR3: CASSYSKRPNTEAFF. In DNA, the CDR3 is TGTGCCAGCAGTTACTCGAAACGACCGAACACTGAAGCTTTCTTT.

The V gene is TRBV10-3, the J gene TRBJ1-2, with no clear D. The CDR3 contains 14 residues. The germline gives CDR1 ENHRY, CDR2 SYGVKD. The V gene lost 2 bases and the J gene lost 4 bases, with 11 bases spanning the gap. CDR3: CAISETGRAYGYTF. CDR3 bases: TGTGCCATCAGTGAGACGGGGAGGGCCTATGGCTACACCTTC.

V gene TRBV5-4 combines with J gene TRBJ2-3; 9 bases map to TRBD2. The V and J ends lost 4 bases and 0 bases, in that order; junction bases with no gene match: 6. CDR3 size: 16 residues. The germline V gene encodes CDR1 SGHNT and CDR2 YYREEE (reference sequence). The CDR3 coding sequence is TGTGCCAGCAGCCGGGGACTAGCAAGTAGCACAGATACGCAGTATTTT. It is translated as CASSRGLASSTDTQYF. Drawing the rest from reference TRBV5-4 and TRBJ2-3, the complete variable domain is ETGVTQSPTHLIKTRGQQVTLRCSSQSGHNTVSWYQQALGQGPQFIFQYYREEENGRGNFPPRFSGLQFPNYSSELNVNALELDDSALYLCASSRGLASSTDTQYFGPGTRLTVL.

This clone has just a few counts. The J gene is TRBJ1-2, the V gene TRBV28; TRBD1 matches 10 bases. CDR3 length equals 15 residues. With 4 bases clipped from V and 9 bases from J, the junction kept 11 bases outside the gene matches. Germline loops: CDR1 MDHEN, CDR2 SYDVKM. CDR3 protein: CASSSPGGTGESYTF. CDR3 nucleotides: TGTGCCAGCAGTTCCCCAGGGGGGACAGGGGAAAGCTACACCTTC.